This T cell receptor beta chain emerged from a study of CD8 T cells in Susac syndrome. CD8+ and CD4+ T cells from blood underwent TCR beta sequencing. The CDR3 is 15 amino acids. Germline trimming cut 6 bases from V and 4 bases from J; bases unmatched to any gene: 8. After extraction with the RNeasy kit, about 0.45 to 1 ug of the RNA was reverse transcribed using random hexamers. TCRdb called the immunoSEQ multiplex PCR reads again in MiXCR, with one record for every CDR3 protein. The table has about 140,000 distinct CDR3 sequences, 85% to 95% seen once. Input material: CD4+ T cells from PBMCs. This clonotype was sampled from a human donor with multiple sclerosis. The rearrangement uses TRBV12-3 or TRBV12-4 and TRBJ2-7, with 11 bases lining up with TRBD2. The CDR3 reads CASSLAGGRYYEQYF. The DNA of the CDR3 is TGTGCCAGCAGCCTAGCGGGGGGCCGTTATTACGAGCAGTACTTC.